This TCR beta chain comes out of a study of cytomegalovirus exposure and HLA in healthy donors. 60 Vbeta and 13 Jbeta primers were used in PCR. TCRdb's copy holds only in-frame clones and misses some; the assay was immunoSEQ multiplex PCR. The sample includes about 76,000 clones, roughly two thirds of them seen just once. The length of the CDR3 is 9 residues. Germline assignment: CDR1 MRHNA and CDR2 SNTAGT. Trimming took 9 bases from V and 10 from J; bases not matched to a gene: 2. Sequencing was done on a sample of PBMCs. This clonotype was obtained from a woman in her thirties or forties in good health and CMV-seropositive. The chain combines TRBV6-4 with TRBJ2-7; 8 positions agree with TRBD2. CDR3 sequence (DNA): TGTGCCAGGGGGACTAGACAGTACTTC. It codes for CARGTRQYF.